This T cell receptor beta chain was captured in a study of neoadjuvant anti-PD-1 for oral cavity cancer. On the study more broadly: Most patients had three to four biweekly doses of 3 mg/kg nivolumab before resection. General study results and limits: Larger post-treatment preexisting tumor clones tracked with greater tumor shrinkage. With three patients per group, TCR findings need larger cohorts.

As concerns this clone: Antigen specificity is unknown.

Sequencing was performed with immunoSEQ multiplex PCR; in TCRdb, only in-frame clones are kept and a portion is missing. This table holds thousands of clones, 50% to 75% found once. The sequences come from tumor tissue, collected before nivolumab (anti-PD-1) treatment. The source of this sequence is a person aged 40-85 years with oral cavity squamous cell carcinoma.

The CDR3 DNA reads as TGTGCCAGCAGTAAAACTGAAGCTTTCTTT. Translation: CASSKTEAFF. V gene TRBV6-1 combines with J gene TRBJ1-1; D remains ambiguous. CDR3 length equals 10 residues. CDR1 MNHNS and CDR2 SASEGT come from the germline V gene. V was clipped by 5 bases and J by 5 bases, with 3 bases between them.